This TCR beta chain was observed in a study of blood T cells in healthy people across ages. Study-wide results and limits: Diversity figures derived from one million T cells were judged to underestimate the true value.

The table lists this clonotype with a few counts. Its cognate antigen is unknown. After removal of 3 bases from V and 5 bases from J, the junction contained 12 bases not matched to a gene. This CDR3 has 16 amino acids. CDR1 is SGDLS, CDR2 YYNGEE, per germline. A sample-barcoded 5' primer and a J-beta primer mix were used in a second PCR of about 7 to 11 cycles. Any given sample supplied a minimum of 3 million CDR3-containing paired-end reads. TCRdb redid the calling of the 5' RACE reads with MiXCR, one entry per CDR3 protein. There are approximately 2,000,000 distinct CDR3 sequences in the sample; roughly 43% occur only once, and 23% lies in the top ten.

The TCR comes from a human donor in good health. Sample: blood. This chain joins TRBV9 and TRBJ2-7; TRBD1 aligns across 9 bases. The CDR3 loop is CASSGTPGTGINEQYF. CDR3 bases: TGTGCCAGCAGCGGCACCCCGGGGACAGGGATCAACGAGCAGTACTTC.